This T cell receptor beta chain was found in a study of blood T cell repertoires in COVID-19. Measured with immunoSEQ multiplex PCR; TCRdb has only the in-frame clones, and not every one. The data show around 260,000 clones, over 80% seen once. Sequences were obtained from peripheral blood. This TCR came from a man aged 55 to 70 who had recovered from COVID-19.

This CDR3 is CASSHRDRGSPGETQYF. The DNA for the CDR3 is TGTGCCAGCAGCCACCGGGACAGGGGGTCGCCAGGAGAGACCCAGTACTTC. The chain carries TRBV3-1 (or the pseudogene TRBV3-2) and TRBJ2-5, with TRBD1 matching 11 bases. CDR1 is LGHDT, CDR2 YNNKEL, per germline (reference sequence). Trimming cost V 3 bases and J 4 bases; bases outside gene matches: 10. The CDR3 length is 17 residues.